This entry describes one TCR beta chain. This sample is part of a study of CD8+ T cells in alopecia areata. Germline V lookup: CDR1 SGHNT, CDR2 YYREEE (reference sequence). V trimming: 0 bases; J trimming: 5 bases; junction bases outside the gene matches: 6. CDR3 length: 15 amino acids. Indicated treatment: oral pan-JAK inhibitor, 5-10 mg twice daily. Peripheral blood samples and lesional scalp punch biopsies were obtained from alopecia areata patients. cDNA serving as the sequencing template came from extracted, reverse transcribed RNA. The method was immunoSEQ multiplex PCR; TCRdb's version includes in-frame clones alone and lacks a portion of them. This sample has approximately 110,000 clones, with approximately 55% found just once.

This TCR derives from a human donor with alopecia areata. Sequenced material: CD4+ T cells sorted from blood, taken at week 24, from a patient treated with tofacitinib. The gene calls are TRBV5-4 and TRBJ2-5, with 8 bases matching TRBD2. CDR3 amino acids: CASSLALAGGETQYF. The DNA of the CDR3 is TGTGCCAGCAGCTTGGCTCTTGCGGGGGGTGAGACCCAGTACTTC.